The clone carrying this T cell receptor beta chain was seen a single time. These data come from a study of OX40 agonist ivuxolimab in advanced cancers. Study background: Dose-escalation cases comprised hepatocellular carcinoma, melanoma, renal cell or head and neck cancer. Prior anti-PD-1, anti-PD-L1 or anti-CTLA-4 therapy did not bar entry, and 40% to 45% had some. Three patients got partial responses; one had hepatocellular carcinoma and two had cutaneous melanoma.

Profiling relied on immunoSEQ multiplex PCR, and the TCRdb table lists in-frame clones only, not all of them. Of over 50,000 clones listed, 80% to 95% are singletons. Trimming took 2 bases from V and 3 from J, leaving 11 bases between them. This CDR3 has 14 amino acids. Germline V gives CDR1 SGHDN, CDR2 FVKESK. The sequences come from CD4+ or CD8+ T cells sorted from blood, collected in a trial of the OX40 agonist ivuxolimab. This chain connects TRBV14 to TRBJ2-7; no reliable D call. This TCR was sampled from an adult with an advanced solid tumor such as melanoma, head and neck, liver or kidney cancer. The CDR3 protein is CASSQSGLLYEQYF. The DNA of the CDR3 is TGTGCCAGCAGCCAATCCGGGCTGCTCTACGAGCAGTACTTC. The full variable domain, rest sourced from reference TRBV14 and TRBJ2-7, is EAGVTQFPSHSVIEKGQTVTLRCDPISGHDNLYWYRRVMGKEIKFLLHFVKESKQDESGMPNNRFLAERTGGTYSTLKVQPAELEDSGVYFCASSQSGLLYEQYFGPGTRLTVT.